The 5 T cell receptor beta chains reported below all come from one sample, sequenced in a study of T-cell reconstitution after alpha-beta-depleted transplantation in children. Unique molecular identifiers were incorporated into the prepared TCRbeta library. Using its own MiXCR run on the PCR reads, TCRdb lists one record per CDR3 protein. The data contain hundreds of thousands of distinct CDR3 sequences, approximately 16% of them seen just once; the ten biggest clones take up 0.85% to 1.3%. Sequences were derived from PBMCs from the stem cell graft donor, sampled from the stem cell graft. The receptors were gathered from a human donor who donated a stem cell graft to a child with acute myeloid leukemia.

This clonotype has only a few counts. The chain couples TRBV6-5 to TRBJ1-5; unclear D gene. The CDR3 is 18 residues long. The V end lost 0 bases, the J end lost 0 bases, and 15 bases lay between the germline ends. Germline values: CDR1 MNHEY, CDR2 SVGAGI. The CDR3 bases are TGTGCCAGCAGTTACTCTTACCTCCAGGCGTCTAGCAATCAGCCCCAGCATTTT. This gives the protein CASSYSYLQASSNQPQHF.

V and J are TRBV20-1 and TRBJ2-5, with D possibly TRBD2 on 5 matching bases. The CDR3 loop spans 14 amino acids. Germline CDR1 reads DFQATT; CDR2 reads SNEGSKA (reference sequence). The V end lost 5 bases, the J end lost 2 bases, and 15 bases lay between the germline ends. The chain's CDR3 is CSAHQASGQETQYF. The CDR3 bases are TGCAGTGCTCACCAGGCCAGCGGACAAGAGACCCAGTACTTC.

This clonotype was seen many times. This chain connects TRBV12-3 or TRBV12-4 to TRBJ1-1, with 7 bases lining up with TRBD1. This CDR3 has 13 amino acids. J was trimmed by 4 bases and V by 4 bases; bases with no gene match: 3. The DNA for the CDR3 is TGTGCCAGCAGTTCACAGGGGAGCACTGAAGCTTTCTTT. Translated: CASSSQGSTEAFF.

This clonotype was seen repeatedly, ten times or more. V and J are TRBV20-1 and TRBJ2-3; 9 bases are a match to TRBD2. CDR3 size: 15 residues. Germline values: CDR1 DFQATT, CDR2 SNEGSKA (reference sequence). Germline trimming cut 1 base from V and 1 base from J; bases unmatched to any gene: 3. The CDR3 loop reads CSARGAGGGTDTQYF. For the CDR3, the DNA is TGCAGTGCTAGAGGAGCGGGGGGCGGCACAGATACGCAGTATTTT.

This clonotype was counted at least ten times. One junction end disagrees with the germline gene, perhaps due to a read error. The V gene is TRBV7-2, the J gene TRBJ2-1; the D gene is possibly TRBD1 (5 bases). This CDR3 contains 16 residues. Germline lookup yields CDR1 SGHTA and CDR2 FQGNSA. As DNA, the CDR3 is TGTGCCAGCAGCTACCGTTCAGGGAACTCCCACAATGAGCAGTTCTTC. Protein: CASSYRSGNSHNEQFF.